Listed here is a single T cell receptor (beta chain). This entry comes from a study of cytomegalovirus exposure and HLA in healthy donors. Study summary: An early release of data contained 75 million to 90 million unique TCRs, which came from HLA-typed donors.

PCR involved 60 Vbeta and 13 Jbeta primers. Produced via immunoSEQ multiplex PCR; TCRdb's table is partial and in-frame only. The sample includes under 200,000 clones, 75% of them seen just once. V was trimmed by 0 bases and J by 3 bases, leaving 7 bases between them. CDR3 length: 14 amino acids. Germline CDR1 is ENHRY and CDR2 is SYGVKD. This chain connects TRBV10-3 to TRBJ2-3; no definite D call. The sample was PBMCs. This TCR was sampled from a male donor in good health and CMV-seronegative. CDR3 in amino acids: CAISESVRTDTQYF. The CDR3 nucleotides read TGTGCCATCAGTGAGTCAGTGAGAACAGATACGCAGTATTTT.